The 3 T cell receptor beta chains below all came from one sample that was sequenced in a study of T cell responses to AZD1222 COVID-19 vaccine. Assay used: immunoSEQ multiplex PCR; TCRdb lists only in-frame clones, some missing. The sample yields 140,000 or so clones, roughly 89% seen once. Material: peripheral blood, obtained 28 days after the second AZD1222 dose. These receptors were taken from an adult who received the AZD1222 COVID-19 vaccine.

V is TRBV4-2 and J is TRBJ1-4; 8 bases are shared with TRBD1. Germline-derived CDR1 and CDR2 are LGHNA and YNFKEQ. This CDR3 has 18 amino acids. Trimming cost V 3 bases and J 5 bases; bases outside gene matches: 14. CDR3 amino acids: CASSQDSGTGRDNEKLFF. For the CDR3, the DNA is TGTGCCAGCAGCCAGGACTCCGGGACAGGTAGAGACAATGAAAAACTGTTTTTT.

The V and J genes are TRBV6-4 and TRBJ1-5; TRBD1 aligns across 7 bases. V dropped 2 bases and J dropped 3; count of bases not matched to a gene: 7. Looked up from germline, CDR1 is MRHNA and CDR2 is SNTAGT. This CDR3 region has 16 residues. As DNA, the CDR3 is TGTGCCAGCAGTGACGGCTGGCAGGGGGACAATCAGCCCCAGCATTTT. This encodes CASSDGWQGDNQPQHF.

The rearrangement joins TRBV15 to TRBJ2-3; D is possibly TRBD2 (5 bases). The germline V and J ends were trimmed by 8 bases and 8 bases, with 17 bases remaining between them. This CDR3 is built from 13 residues. Germline CDR1 reads LNHNV; CDR2 reads YYDKDF (reference sequence). The CDR3 spells CATPTKKEGTQYF. CDR3 sequence (DNA): TGTGCCACCCCCACTAAGAAAGAGGGTACGCAGTATTTT.